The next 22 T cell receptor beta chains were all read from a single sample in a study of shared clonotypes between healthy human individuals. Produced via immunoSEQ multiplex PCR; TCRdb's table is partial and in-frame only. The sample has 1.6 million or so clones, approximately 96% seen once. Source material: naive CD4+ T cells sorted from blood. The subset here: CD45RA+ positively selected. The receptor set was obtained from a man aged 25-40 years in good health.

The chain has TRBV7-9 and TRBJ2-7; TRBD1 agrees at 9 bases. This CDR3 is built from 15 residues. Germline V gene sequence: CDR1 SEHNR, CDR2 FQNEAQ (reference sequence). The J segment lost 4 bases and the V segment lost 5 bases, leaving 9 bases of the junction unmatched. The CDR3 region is CASSQSGTGPYEQYF. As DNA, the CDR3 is TGTGCCAGCAGCCAATCCGGGACAGGGCCATACGAGCAGTACTTC.

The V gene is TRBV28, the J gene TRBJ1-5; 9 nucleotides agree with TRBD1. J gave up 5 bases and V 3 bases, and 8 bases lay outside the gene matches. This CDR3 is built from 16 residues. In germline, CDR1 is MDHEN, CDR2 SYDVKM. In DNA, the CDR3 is TGTGCCAGCAGTTTCCATACCGGGACAGGGCATCAGCCCCAGCATTTT. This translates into CASSFHTGTGHQPQHF.

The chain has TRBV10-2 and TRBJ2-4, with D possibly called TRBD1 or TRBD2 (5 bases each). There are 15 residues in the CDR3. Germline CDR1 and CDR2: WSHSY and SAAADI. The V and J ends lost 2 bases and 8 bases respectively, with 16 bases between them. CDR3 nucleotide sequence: TGCGCCAGCAGTGAGCCTGGGACCCCAGGCCACATTCAGTACTTC. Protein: CASSEPGTPGHIQYF.

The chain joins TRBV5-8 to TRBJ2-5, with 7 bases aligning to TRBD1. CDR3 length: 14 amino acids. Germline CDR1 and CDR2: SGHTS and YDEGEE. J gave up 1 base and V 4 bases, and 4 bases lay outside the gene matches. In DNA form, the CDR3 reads TGTGCCAGCAGCAGAGACAGGGTCCAAGAGACCCAGTACTTC. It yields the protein CASSRDRVQETQYF.

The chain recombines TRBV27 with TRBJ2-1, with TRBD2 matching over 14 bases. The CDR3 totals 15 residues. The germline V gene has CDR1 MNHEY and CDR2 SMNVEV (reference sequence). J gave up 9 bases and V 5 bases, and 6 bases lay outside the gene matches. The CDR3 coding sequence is TGTGCCAGCAGTAAGGGACTAGCGGGAGTTAGTGAGCAGTTCTTC. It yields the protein CASSKGLAGVSEQFF.

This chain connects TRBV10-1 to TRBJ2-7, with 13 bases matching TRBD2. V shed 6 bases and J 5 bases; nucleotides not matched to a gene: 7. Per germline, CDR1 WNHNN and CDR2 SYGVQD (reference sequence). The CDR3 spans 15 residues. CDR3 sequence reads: CASSQRLAGGDEQYF. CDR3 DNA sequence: TGCGCCAGCAGCCAAAGACTAGCGGGAGGCGACGAGCAGTACTTC.

For the CDR3, the DNA is TGTGCCAGCAGCCAAGATGTCCAGCGGGCACGCGAGCAGTACTTC. This translates into CASSQDVQRAREQYF. This chain uses TRBV14 with TRBJ2-7; tentatively, D is TRBD2 (6 bases). The V gene lost 0 bases and the J gene lost 6 bases, with 15 bases spanning the gap. Germline CDR1 is SGHDN and CDR2 is FVKESK. There are 15 residues in the CDR3.

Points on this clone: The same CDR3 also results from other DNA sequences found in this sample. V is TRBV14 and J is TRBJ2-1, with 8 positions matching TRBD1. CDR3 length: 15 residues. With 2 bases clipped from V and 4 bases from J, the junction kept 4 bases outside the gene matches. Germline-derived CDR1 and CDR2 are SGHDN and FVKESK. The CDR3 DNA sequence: TGTGCCAGCAGCCAACGGACAGGGAGGTACAATGAGCAGTTCTTC. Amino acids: CASSQRTGRYNEQFF. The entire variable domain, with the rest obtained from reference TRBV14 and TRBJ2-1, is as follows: EAGVTQFPSHSVIEKGQTVTLRCDPISGHDNLYWYRRVMGKEIKFLLHFVKESKQDESGMPNNRFLAERTGGTYSTLKVQPAELEDSGVYFCASSQRTGRYNEQFFGPGTRLTVL.

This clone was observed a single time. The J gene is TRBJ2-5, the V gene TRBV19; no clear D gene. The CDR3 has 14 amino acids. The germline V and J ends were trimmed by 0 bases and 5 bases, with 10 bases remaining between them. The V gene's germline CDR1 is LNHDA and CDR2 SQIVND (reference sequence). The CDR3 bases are TGTGCCAGTAGTATAGATCCGTTTCGCGAGACCCAGTACTTC. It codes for CASSIDPFRETQYF.

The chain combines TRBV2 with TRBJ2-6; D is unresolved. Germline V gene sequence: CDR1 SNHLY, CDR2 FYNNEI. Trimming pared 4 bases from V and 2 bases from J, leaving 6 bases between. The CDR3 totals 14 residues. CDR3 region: CASSVATGANVLTF. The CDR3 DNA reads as TGTGCCAGCAGTGTTGCTACTGGGGCCAACGTCCTGACTTTC.

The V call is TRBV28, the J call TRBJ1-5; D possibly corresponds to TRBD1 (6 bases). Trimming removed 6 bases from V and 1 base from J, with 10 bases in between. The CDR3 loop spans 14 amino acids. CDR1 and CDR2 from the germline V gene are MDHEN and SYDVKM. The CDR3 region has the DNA TGTGCCAGCAGACAAAGGGGGAGCAATCAGCCCCAGCATTTT. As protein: CASRQRGSNQPQHF.

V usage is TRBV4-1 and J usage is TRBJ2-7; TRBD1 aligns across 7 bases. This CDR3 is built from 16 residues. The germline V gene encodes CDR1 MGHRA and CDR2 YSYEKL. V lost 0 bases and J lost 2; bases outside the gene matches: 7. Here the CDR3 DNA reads TGCGCCAGCAGCCAAGATAAGAGGGGGCTAACCTACGAGCAGTACTTC. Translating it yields CASSQDKRGLTYEQYF.

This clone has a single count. The CDR3: CATSSRIAGGSDTQYF. The DNA of the CDR3 is TGTGCCACCAGCAGTAGAATAGCGGGGGGGTCAGATACGCAGTATTTT. The chain couples TRBV15 to TRBJ2-3; TRBD2 agrees at 11 bases. V shed 3 bases and J 4 bases; nucleotides not matched to a gene: 6. Looked up from germline, CDR1 is LNHNV and CDR2 is YYDKDF (reference sequence). The CDR3 spans 16 residues.

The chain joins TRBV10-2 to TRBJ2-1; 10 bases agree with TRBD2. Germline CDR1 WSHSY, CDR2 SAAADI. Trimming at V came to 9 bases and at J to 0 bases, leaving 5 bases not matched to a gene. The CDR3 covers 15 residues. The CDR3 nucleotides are TGCGCCAGATCCACTAGCGGGACCTCCTACAATGAGCAGTTCTTC. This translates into CARSTSGTSYNEQFF.

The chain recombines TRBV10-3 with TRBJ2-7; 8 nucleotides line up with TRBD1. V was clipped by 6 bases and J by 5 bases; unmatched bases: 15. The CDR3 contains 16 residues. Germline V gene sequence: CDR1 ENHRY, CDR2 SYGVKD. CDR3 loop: CAIREVGQGRPDEQYF. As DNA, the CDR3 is TGTGCCATCAGAGAGGTAGGACAGGGTCGCCCTGACGAGCAGTACTTC.

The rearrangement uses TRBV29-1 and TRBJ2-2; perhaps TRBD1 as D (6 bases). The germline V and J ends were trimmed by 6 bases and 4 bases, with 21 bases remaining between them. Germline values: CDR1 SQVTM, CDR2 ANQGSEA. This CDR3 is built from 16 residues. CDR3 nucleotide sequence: TGCAGCGTAGTAGGGACAAGGAGTGGCACCACCGGGGAGCTGTTTTTT. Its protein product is CSVVGTRSGTTGELFF.

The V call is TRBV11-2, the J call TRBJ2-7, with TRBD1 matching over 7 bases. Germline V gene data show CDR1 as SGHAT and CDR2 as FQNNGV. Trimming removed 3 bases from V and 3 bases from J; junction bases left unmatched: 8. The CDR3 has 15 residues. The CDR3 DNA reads TGTGCCAGCAGCTTTTATGACAGGGCCCTCTACGAGCAGTACTTC. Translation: CASSFYDRALYEQYF.

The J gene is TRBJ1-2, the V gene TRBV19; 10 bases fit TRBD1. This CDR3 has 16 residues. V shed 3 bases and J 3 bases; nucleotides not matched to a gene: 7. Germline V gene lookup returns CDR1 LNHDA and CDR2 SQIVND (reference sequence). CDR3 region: CASSMTGGGTHYGYTF. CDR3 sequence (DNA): TGTGCCAGTAGTATGACAGGGGGCGGAACGCACTATGGCTACACCTTC.

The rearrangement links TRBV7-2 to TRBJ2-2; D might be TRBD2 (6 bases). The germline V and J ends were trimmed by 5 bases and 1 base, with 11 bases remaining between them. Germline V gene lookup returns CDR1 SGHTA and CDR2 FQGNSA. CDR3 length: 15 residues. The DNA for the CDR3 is TGTGCCAGCAGCCGGAGACTAGGGAACACCGGGGAGCTGTTTTTT. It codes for CASSRRLGNTGELFF.

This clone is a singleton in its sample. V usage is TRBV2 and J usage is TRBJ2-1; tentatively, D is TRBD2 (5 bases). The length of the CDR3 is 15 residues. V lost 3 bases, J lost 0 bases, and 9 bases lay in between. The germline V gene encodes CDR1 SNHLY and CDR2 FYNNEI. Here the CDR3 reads CASSETAGSYNEQFF. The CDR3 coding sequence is TGTGCCAGCAGTGAGACTGCGGGCTCCTACAATGAGCAGTTCTTC.

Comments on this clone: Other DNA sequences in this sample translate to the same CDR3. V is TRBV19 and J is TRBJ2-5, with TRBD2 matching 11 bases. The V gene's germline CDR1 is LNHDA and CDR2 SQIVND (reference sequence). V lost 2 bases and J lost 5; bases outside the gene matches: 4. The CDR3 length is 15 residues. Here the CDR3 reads CASSILAGGRETQYF. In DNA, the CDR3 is TGTGCCAGTAGTATACTAGCGGGAGGTCGGGAGACCCAGTACTTC.

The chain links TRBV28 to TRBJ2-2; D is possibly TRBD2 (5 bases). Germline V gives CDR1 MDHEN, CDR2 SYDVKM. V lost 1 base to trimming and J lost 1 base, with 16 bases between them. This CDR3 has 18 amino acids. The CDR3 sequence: CASSLSLTAAGNTGELFF. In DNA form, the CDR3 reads TGTGCCAGCAGTTTATCCCTCACCGCGGCGGGGAACACCGGGGAGCTGTTTTTT.